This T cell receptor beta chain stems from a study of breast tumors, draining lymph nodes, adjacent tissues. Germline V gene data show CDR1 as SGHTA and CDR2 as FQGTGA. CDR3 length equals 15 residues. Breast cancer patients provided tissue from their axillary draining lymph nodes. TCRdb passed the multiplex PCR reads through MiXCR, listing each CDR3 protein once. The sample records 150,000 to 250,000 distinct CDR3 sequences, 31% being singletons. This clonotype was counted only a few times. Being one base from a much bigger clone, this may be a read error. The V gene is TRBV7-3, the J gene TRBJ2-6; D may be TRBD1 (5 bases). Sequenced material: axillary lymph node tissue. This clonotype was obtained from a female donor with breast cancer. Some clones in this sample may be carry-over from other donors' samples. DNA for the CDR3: TGTGCCAGCAGCCCCCTGAACTCTGGGGCCAACGTCCTGCCTTTC. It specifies CASSPLNSGANVLPF. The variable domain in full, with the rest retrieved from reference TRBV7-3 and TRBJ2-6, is GAGVSQTPSNKVTEKGKYVELRCDPISGHTALYWYRQSLGQGPEFLIYFQGTGAADDSGLPNDRFFAVRPEGSVSTLKIQRTERGDSAVYLCASSPLNSGANVLPFGAGSRLTVL.